These 9 T cell receptor beta chains were sequenced from one sample in a study of blood T cell repertoires in COVID-19. TCRdb's table, derived via immunoSEQ multiplex PCR, lists solely in-frame clones and lacks some. The top ten clones hold 4% to 6% of a sample with roughly 200,000 clones, 80% to 90% of them seen once. Source material: peripheral blood. Receptors were obtained from a woman in her sixties or seventies with active or convalescent COVID-19.

Turning to this clone: The same CDR3 also results from other DNA sequences found in this sample. The CDR3 sequence: CSASAGTGGVLGESDTQYF. The DNA for the CDR3 is TGCAGTGCTAGTGCCGGGACAGGGGGCGTTCTGGGGGAGAGCGATACGCAGTATTTT. The gene calls are TRBV20-1 and TRBJ2-3; 12 nucleotides align to TRBD1. The V gene end was trimmed by 3 bases and the J gene end by 6 bases; junction bases not matched to a gene: 19. This CDR3 contains 19 residues. In germline, CDR1 is DFQATT, CDR2 SNEGSKA (reference sequence).

This chain joins TRBV5-1 and TRBJ2-5; 7 bases match TRBD1. With 2 bases clipped from V and 5 bases from J, the junction kept 6 bases outside the gene matches. In germline, CDR1 is SGHRS, CDR2 YFSETQ. The CDR3 covers 14 residues. The CDR3 spells CASSFGQVGETQYF. CDR3 DNA: TGCGCCAGCAGCTTTGGACAGGTTGGCGAGACCCAGTACTTC.

The chain couples TRBV3-1 (or the pseudogene TRBV3-2) to TRBJ2-7; D is perhaps TRBD1 (6 bases). This CDR3 has 14 residues. Germline V gene data show CDR1 as LGHDT and CDR2 as YNNKEL (reference sequence). The germline V and J ends were trimmed by 0 bases and 8 bases, with 14 bases remaining between them. CDR3 DNA: TGTGCCAGCAGCCAAGATCTTTCAGGGGATAAGCAGTACTTC. This sequence encodes CASSQDLSGDKQYF.

The chain links TRBV18 to TRBJ1-5; D is unresolved. The V end was cut by 3 bases, the J end by 6 bases, with 9 bases between. In germline, CDR1 is KGHSH, CDR2 LQKENI. The CDR3 has 13 amino acids. CDR3 loop: CASSPMAGQPQHF. The CDR3 nucleotides are TGTGCCAGCTCACCGATGGCTGGTCAGCCCCAGCATTTT.

This clone was seen a handful of times. The same CDR3 also results from other DNA sequences found in this sample. This chain joins TRBV5-1 and TRBJ2-3; the match to TRBD2 covers 10 bases. Germline CDR1 SGHRS, CDR2 YFSETQ. The V segment lost 0 bases and the J segment 4 bases; nucleotides outside the gene matches: 2. This CDR3 contains 15 residues. CDR3 in amino acids: CASSLELAGADTQYF. The DNA of the CDR3 is TGCGCCAGCAGCTTGGAGCTAGCGGGAGCAGATACGCAGTATTTT.

V and J are TRBV16 and TRBJ1-2; 8 bases match TRBD1. CDR3 size: 14 residues. V lost 2 bases and J lost 6; bases outside the gene matches: 5. Looked up from germline, CDR1 is KGHSY and CDR2 is FQNENV. CDR3 residues: CASSQDRGRNGYTF. The CDR3 nucleotides are TGTGCCAGCAGCCAAGACAGGGGCAGGAATGGCTACACCTTC.

The V gene is TRBV5-1, the J gene TRBJ2-7; 8 positions match TRBD1. Per germline, CDR1 SGHRS and CDR2 YFSETQ. V was pared by 0 bases and J by 3 bases, with 2 bases of the junction left unmatched. The CDR3 has 14 amino acids. CDR3 DNA sequence: TGCGCCAGCAGCTTGGGGACAGGGAACTACGAGCAGTACTTC. This sequence encodes CASSLGTGNYEQYF.

The chain uses TRBV9 and TRBJ2-1; D gene unclear. CDR1 is SGDLS, CDR2 YYNGEE, per germline. The CDR3 totals 15 residues. Trimming cost V 7 bases and J 1 base, with 15 bases left between them. This chain's CDR3 is CASHPSVGSYNEQFF. CDR3 DNA: TGTGCCAGCCACCCAAGCGTAGGTTCCTACAATGAGCAGTTCTTC.

This clone has only one observation. The CDR3 region has the DNA TGTGCCAGCAGCGCCCAGGCGGGAGGGATCACAGATACGCAGTATTTT. Its protein is CASSAQAGGITDTQYF. The genes are TRBV14 and TRBJ2-3; 9 nucleotides match TRBD2. The V gene end was trimmed by 5 bases and the J gene end by 2 bases; junction bases not matched to a gene: 8. The CDR3 consists of 16 residues. Germline lookup yields CDR1 SGHDN and CDR2 FVKESK.